This T cell receptor (beta chain) was sequenced in a study of blood T cells in healthy people across ages. Germline values: CDR1 DFQATT, CDR2 SNEGSKA (reference sequence). This CDR3 is built from 15 residues. As regards this clonotype: Relative to the germline gene, one junction end is altered; a read error may explain this.

Ranging in age from about 6 to 100, the donors were healthy Caucasian individuals from Russia. A J-beta primer mix and a sample-barcoded 5' primer were used in a second PCR of about 7 to 12 cycles. A single record per CDR3 protein comes from TCRdb applying MiXCR to the 5' RACE reads. The table shows about 1,800,000 distinct CDR3 sequences, with under 30% occurring only once. The rearrangement uses TRBV20-1 and TRBJ2-4; 11 nucleotides match TRBD2. The source of this sequence is a woman in her 30s in good health. Sequencing used blood. The CDR3: CSARLAGGPGNIRYF. The DNA of the CDR3 is TGCAGTGCTAGATTAGCGGGGGGGCCAGGGAACATTCGGTACTTC.